The next 30 T cell receptor beta chains were all read from a single sample in a study of early T cells in non-severe SARS-CoV-2 infection. Via MiXCR, TCRdb re-called the 5' RACE reads, giving one row per CDR3 protein. The profile shows fewer than 120,000 distinct CDR3 sequences, roughly an eighth of them singletons. Material: whole blood, obtained at baseline. The receptors were gathered from an adult who was a healthcare worker with PCR-confirmed SARS-CoV-2 infection or an uninfected control (not recorded which).

The sample holds many counts of this clonotype. CDR3 sequence (DNA): TGTGCCAGCAGCTTAGGGGTTAGCACAGATACGCAGTATTTT. This sequence encodes CASSLGVSTDTQYF. The gene calls are TRBV7-9 and TRBJ2-3; D ambiguous. The V end lost 1 base, the J end lost 0 bases, and 5 bases lay between the germline ends. CDR3 size: 14 residues. Germline CDR1 reads SEHNR; CDR2 reads FQNEAQ (reference sequence).

V usage is TRBV6-1 and J usage is TRBJ1-4; a weak D match, TRBD1 (6 bases). V was clipped by 3 bases and J by 8 bases, with 13 bases between them. Germline-derived CDR1 and CDR2 are MNHNS and SASEGT. This CDR3 has 14 amino acids. CDR3: CASSDPGHLEKLFF. For the CDR3, the DNA is TGTGCCAGCAGTGATCCGGGACATCTAGAAAAACTGTTTTTT.

The rearrangement joins TRBV20-1 to TRBJ2-3; no definite D call. Deletions cut 3 bases from V and 1 base from J, with 11 bases between. Germline assignment: CDR1 DFQATT and CDR2 SNEGSKA (reference sequence). The CDR3 consists of 14 residues. The CDR3 loop reads CSASQDARTDTQYF. Written as DNA, the CDR3 is TGCAGTGCTAGTCAGGACGCTCGCACAGATACGCAGTATTTT.

This sequence joins TRBV7-2 and TRBJ1-5; D may be TRBD1 (6 bases). Trimming removed 5 bases at V and 2 bases at J, with 22 bases between. CDR3 size: 18 residues. CDR1 is SGHTA and CDR2 is FQGNSA in the germline V gene. CDR3 coding DNA: TGTGCCAGCAGCCCAAGTCGGATAGGGGGGTCTGGCAATCAGCCCCAGCATTTT. This codes for CASSPSRIGGSGNQPQHF.

A few counts support this clonotype. The chain has TRBV15 and TRBJ2-1, with D perhaps matching TRBD2 (6 bases). Trimming removed 0 bases from V and 4 bases from J, with 10 bases in between. The germline V gene has CDR1 LNHNV and CDR2 YYDKDF (reference sequence). This CDR3 has 15 amino acids. CDR3 sequence: CATSRDGDFYNEQFF. CDR3 coding DNA: TGTGCCACCAGCAGAGACGGGGACTTTTACAATGAGCAGTTCTTC.

A word on this clonotype: One end of the junction fails to match germline, which may point to a read error. The gene calls are TRBV19 and TRBJ2-3; D may be TRBD1 (6 bases). This CDR3 contains 13 residues. Germline V CDR1 and CDR2: LNHDA, SQIVND (reference sequence). The DNA for the CDR3 is TGTGCCAGTTCTGACAGGAGCACAGATACACAGTATTTT. This encodes CASSDRSTDTQYF.

This clonotype was detected many times. The rearrangement joins TRBV24-1 to TRBJ2-2, with unresolved D. This CDR3 has 14 amino acids. V lost 3 bases and J lost 6, with 10 bases in between. The germline V gene has CDR1 KGHDR and CDR2 SFDVKD. Here the CDR3 reads CATSDHMVPGELFF. DNA for the CDR3: TGTGCCACCAGTGATCATATGGTACCCGGGGAGCTGTTTTTT.

This clonotype was seen repeatedly, ten times or more. The chain is built from TRBV7-9 and TRBJ2-3; 11 bases line up with TRBD2. V lost 2 bases and J lost 1; bases outside the gene matches: 5. The CDR3 covers 17 residues. The germline V gene has CDR1 SEHNR and CDR2 FQNEAQ (reference sequence). The CDR3 DNA reads TGTGCCAGCAGCTTACCCTGGGGACTAGCGGGCACAGATACGCAGTATTTT. Amino acids: CASSLPWGLAGTDTQYF.

The chain has TRBV18 and TRBJ1-5; D call uncertain. Per germline, CDR1 KGHSH and CDR2 LQKENI. There are 13 residues in the CDR3. The ends were cut back, 6 bases at V and 4 bases at J, with 10 bases in the middle. CDR3 nucleotides: TGTGCCAGCTCTATGACGGGGAATCAGCCCCAGCATTTT. Translation gives CASSMTGNQPQHF.

This clonotype was detected ten times or more. This chain links TRBV20-1 with TRBJ1-2, with 7 bases matching TRBD1. V lost 5 bases to trimming and J lost 4 bases; unmatched junction nucleotides: 7. Germline CDR1 and CDR2: DFQATT and SNEGSKA (reference sequence). CDR3 length: 13 amino acids. The CDR3 DNA reads as TGCAGTGCTGCCCTAGGGGGCCTCTATGGCTACACCTTC. Residues: CSAALGGLYGYTF.

The chain combines TRBV29-1 with TRBJ2-7, with 9 positions matching TRBD2. With 5 bases clipped from V and 7 bases from J, the junction kept 9 bases outside the gene matches. The CDR3 runs to 13 residues. Germline V gives CDR1 SQVTM, CDR2 ANQGSEA. The CDR3 coding sequence is TGCAGCGTTATGAAGGCGGGAGGGCGGGAGCAGTACTTC. Protein product: CSVMKAGGREQYF.

This clonotype was counted many times. The V call is TRBV6-2 or TRBV6-3, the J call TRBJ2-1, with TRBD1 as a possible D gene (5 bases). Trimming stripped 6 bases from V and 9 bases from J, with 18 bases between. There are 14 residues in the CDR3. From germline, CDR1 is MNHEY and CDR2 SVGEGT. The CDR3 DNA reads as TGTGCCAGCAGGTCAGGGCGTGTTACGGGTGAGCAGTTCTTC. Its translation is CASRSGRVTGEQFF.

The gene calls are TRBV28 and TRBJ1-1; D is uncertain. Germline values: CDR1 MDHEN, CDR2 SYDVKM. V was pared by 4 bases and J by 0 bases, with 6 bases between. The CDR3 has 13 residues. CDR3 bases: TGTGCCAGCAGTTCCCCAATGAACACTGAAGCTTTCTTT. This encodes CASSSPMNTEAFF.

This clonotype was detected ten times or more. The V and J genes are TRBV7-9 and TRBJ1-2, with a possible D match to TRBD1 (6 bases). This CDR3 contains 15 residues. Germline CDR1 and CDR2: SEHNR and FQNEAQ (reference sequence). V was trimmed by 0 bases and J by 7 bases, leaving 15 bases between them. CDR3 DNA: TGTGCCAGCAGCTTAGCCCCGATAGGGGGAGCTGGCTACACCTTC. Translation gives CASSLAPIGGAGYTF.

This clonotype was observed a few times. V and J are TRBV11-3 and TRBJ1-1; D is unresolved. The CDR3 spans 14 residues. Trimming left V 3 bases short and J 1 base short, with 9 bases between. Germline V gene data show CDR1 as SGHNT and CDR2 as YENEEA. As DNA, the CDR3 is TGTGCCAGCAGCTTTTCGGGCGAGAACACTGAAGCTTTCTTT. Its translation: CASSFSGENTEAFF.

V is TRBV28 and J is TRBJ2-7, with TRBD1 matching over 9 bases. The V gene end was trimmed by 6 bases and the J gene end by 1 base; junction bases not matched to a gene: 7. The germline V gene has CDR1 MDHEN and CDR2 SYDVKM. The CDR3 contains 15 residues. The CDR3 protein is CASRDLDRGSYEQYF. CDR3 DNA: TGTGCCAGCAGGGACCTAGACAGGGGGTCCTACGAGCAGTACTTC.

This chain uses TRBV6-1 with TRBJ2-7; D possibly corresponds to TRBD1 (5 bases). The V gene lost 0 bases and the J gene lost 2 bases, with 8 bases spanning the gap. From germline, CDR1 is MNHNS and CDR2 SASEGT. The CDR3 runs 14 residues. The CDR3 is CASSEAWTTYEQYF. The CDR3 DNA is TGTGCCAGCAGTGAAGCGTGGACAACCTACGAGCAGTACTTC.

The V gene is TRBV29-1, the J gene TRBJ1-1, with a weak D call TRBD1 (5 bases). Germline CDR1 and CDR2: SQVTM and ANQGSEA. The CDR3 totals 12 residues. V lost 7 bases, J lost 1 base, and 10 bases lay in between. This CDR3 reads CSGAQGNTEAFF. The CDR3 region has the DNA TGCAGCGGGGCCCAGGGGAACACTGAAGCTTTCTTT.

The chain employs TRBV18 and TRBJ2-7, with unresolved D. CDR3 size: 12 residues. From germline, CDR1 is KGHSH and CDR2 LQKENI. The V gene lost 5 bases and the J gene lost 3 bases, with 8 bases spanning the gap. CDR3 DNA sequence: TGTGCCAGCTCAGAGAATAACTACGAGCAGTACTTC. As protein: CASSENNYEQYF.

This clonotype was seen a few times. The chain couples TRBV20-1 to TRBJ1-1; D is undetermined. V lost 6 bases, J lost 4 bases, and 12 bases lay in between. The CDR3 spans 12 residues. Germline assignment: CDR1 DFQATT and CDR2 SNEGSKA (reference sequence). The CDR3 bases are TGCAGTGCCAAAAAAGCGGGCACTGAAGCTTTCTTT. Amino acids: CSAKKAGTEAFF.

The V gene is TRBV29-1, the J gene TRBJ1-2; D is unresolved. V lost 3 bases and J 8 bases, leaving 10 bases between the germline ends. Germline CDR1 is SQVTM and CDR2 is ANQGSEA. The CDR3 has 11 residues. The CDR3 loop reads CSVDGLGGYTF. CDR3 nucleotides: TGCAGCGTTGATGGTCTGGGAGGCTACACCTTC.

The chain has TRBV3-1 and TRBJ2-2; tentative D call: TRBD1 (5 bases). The CDR3 has 14 amino acids. Per germline, CDR1 LGHDT and CDR2 YNNKEL (reference sequence). Trimming stripped 3 bases from V and 8 bases from J, with 13 bases between. CDR3 in DNA: TGTGCCAGCAGCCACAGACAGCCCACTGGGGAGCTGTTTTTT. This sequence encodes CASSHRQPTGELFF. Full variable domain (missing parts from reference TRBV3-1 and TRBJ2-2): DTAVSQTPKYLVTQMGNDKSIKCEQNLGHDTMYWYKQDSKKFLKIMFSYNNKELIINETVPNRFSPKSPDKAHLNLHINSLELGDSAVYFCASSHRQPTGELFFGEGSRLTVL.

This clonotype was recorded many times. The V gene is TRBV6-1, the J gene TRBJ1-5; D gene uncertain. CDR3 length: 12 residues. In germline, CDR1 is MNHNS, CDR2 SASEGT. The ends were cut back, 4 bases at V and 2 bases at J, with 3 bases in the middle. The chain's CDR3 is CASSGGNQPQHF. CDR3 coding DNA: TGTGCCAGCAGTGGGGGCAATCAGCCCCAGCATTTT.

This clonotype was counted only a few times. This sequence joins TRBV7-3 and TRBJ2-7; 7 positions match TRBD2. The CDR3 extends over 15 amino acids. V gave up 5 bases and J gave up 3 bases; unmatched junction bases: 10. Germline-derived CDR1 and CDR2 are SGHTA and FQGTGA. Here the CDR3 reads CASSPSPGGYYEQYF. The CDR3 bases are TGTGCCAGCAGCCCCTCGCCGGGGGGATACTACGAGCAGTACTTC. The full variable domain, with the rest looked up from reference TRBV7-3 and TRBJ2-7, is GAGVSQTPSNKVTEKGKYVELRCDPISGHTALYWYRQSLGQGPEFLIYFQGTGAADDSGLPNDRFFAVRPEGSVSTLKIQRTERGDSAVYLCASSPSPGGYYEQYFGPGTRLTVT.

In this sample, this clonotype turned up a few times. This chain links TRBV4-1 with TRBJ2-1; possibly TRBD2 for D (5 bases). The CDR3 length is 13 residues. Germline V CDR1 and CDR2: MGHRA, YSYEKL. With 0 bases removed from V and 7 bases from J, the gap between germline ends came to 7 bases. The CDR3 spells CASSQEWRNEQFF. The CDR3 DNA sequence: TGCGCCAGCAGCCAAGAATGGAGGAATGAGCAGTTCTTC.

This clonotype was counted at least ten times. The V call is TRBV7-3, the J call TRBJ2-3; 7 bases line up with TRBD1. The CDR3 is 15 residues long. The germline gives CDR1 SGHTA, CDR2 FQGTGA. Losses at the gene ends were 2 bases for V and 6 bases for J; bases not matched to a gene: 8. The CDR3 nucleotides are TGTGCCAGCAGCTTACGACAGGGATATTTGGATACGCAGTATTTT. This translates into CASSLRQGYLDTQYF.

This clonotype was counted between two and nine times. The chain carries TRBV2 and TRBJ2-5; TRBD2 is a possible D gene (6 bases). The CDR3 spans 15 residues. The germline V gene has CDR1 SNHLY and CDR2 FYNNEI. Trimming took off 4 bases at V and 5 bases at J, with 17 bases between the two ends. CDR3 protein: CASSGRDREFETQYF. CDR3 DNA sequence: TGTGCCAGCAGTGGGAGGGACCGCGAGTTTGAGACCCAGTACTTC.

The chain carries TRBV3-1 and TRBJ2-4; possible D gene TRBD2, 5 bases. Trimming left V 0 bases short and J 1 base short, with 16 bases between. This CDR3 comprises 18 residues. From germline, CDR1 is LGHDT and CDR2 YNNKEL (reference sequence). This CDR3 reads CASSQDIRSSGAKNIQYF. Written as DNA, the CDR3 is TGTGCCAGCAGCCAAGATATTCGCAGTTCGGGGGCCAAAAACATTCAGTACTTC.

The chain carries TRBV7-2 and TRBJ2-3; 12 nucleotides match TRBD2. Germline V CDR1 and CDR2: SGHTA, FQGNSA. V lost 5 bases, J lost 1 base, and 16 bases stayed unmatched. CDR3 length equals 20 residues. The CDR3 DNA sequence: TGTGCCAGCAGCCCCACGACTAGCGGGAGCGGGGTAGGCCGCACAGATACGCAGTATTTT. Protein product: CASSPTTSGSGVGRTDTQYF.

The V gene is TRBV5-1, the J gene TRBJ1-1, with D possibly being TRBD1 (6 bases). Trimming removed 1 base at V and 9 bases at J, with 19 bases between. CDR1 and CDR2 from the germline V gene are SGHRS and YFSETQ. The length of the CDR3 is 15 residues. In DNA, the CDR3 is TGCGCCAGCAGCTTGACGGCAGGGGCGCAGAGTCAAGCTTTCTTT. It specifies CASSLTAGAQSQAFF. The full variable domain, in which reference TRBV5-1 and TRBJ1-1 provide the parts outside the CDR3, is KAGVTQTPRYLIKTRGQQVTLSCSPISGHRSVSWYQQTPGQGLQFLFEYFSETQRNKGNFPGRFSGRQFSNSRSEMNVSTLELGDSALYLCASSLTAGAQSQAFFGQGTRLTVV.